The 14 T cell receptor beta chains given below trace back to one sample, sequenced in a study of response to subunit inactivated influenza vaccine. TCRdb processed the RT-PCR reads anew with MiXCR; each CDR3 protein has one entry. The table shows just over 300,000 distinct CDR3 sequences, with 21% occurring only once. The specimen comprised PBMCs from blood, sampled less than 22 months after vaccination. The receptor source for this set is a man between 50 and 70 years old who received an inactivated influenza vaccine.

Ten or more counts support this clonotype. The DNA for the CDR3 is TGTGCCAGCAGCTTAGTAAGGGGCGGGGAGCTGTTTTTT. This gives the protein CASSLVRGGELFF. The chain recombines TRBV7-2 with TRBJ2-2, with D maybe TRBD1 (5 bases). The germline CDR1 and CDR2 sequences are SGHTA and FQGNSA. Trimming shortened V by 1 base and J by 7 bases, and 7 bases separated the two germline ends. The CDR3 consists of 13 residues.

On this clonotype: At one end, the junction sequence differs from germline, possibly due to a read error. The CDR3 reads CACSQDGDRGAYNEQFF. The CDR3 bases are TGTGCCTGCAGCCAAGATGGGGACAGAGGAGCCTACAATGAGCAGTTCTTC. This chain joins TRBV3-1 and TRBJ2-1; 7 positions match TRBD1. The CDR3 is 17 residues long. Germline V lookup: CDR1 LGHDT, CDR2 YNNKEL (reference sequence).

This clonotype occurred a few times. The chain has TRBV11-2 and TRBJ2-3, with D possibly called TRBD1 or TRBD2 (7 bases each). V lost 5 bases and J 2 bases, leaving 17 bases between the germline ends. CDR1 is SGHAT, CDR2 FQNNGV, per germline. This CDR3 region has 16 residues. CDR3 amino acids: CASSTTGEGNTDTQYF. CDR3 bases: TGTGCCAGCAGCACAACAGGGGAGGGGAACACAGATACGCAGTATTTT.

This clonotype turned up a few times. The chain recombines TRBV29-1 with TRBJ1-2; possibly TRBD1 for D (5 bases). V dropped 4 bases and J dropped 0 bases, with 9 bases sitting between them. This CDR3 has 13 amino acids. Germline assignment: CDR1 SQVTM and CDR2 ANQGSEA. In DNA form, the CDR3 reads TGCAGCGTTGGCGTGGGGGCTAACTATGGCTACACCTTC. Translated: CSVGVGANYGYTF.

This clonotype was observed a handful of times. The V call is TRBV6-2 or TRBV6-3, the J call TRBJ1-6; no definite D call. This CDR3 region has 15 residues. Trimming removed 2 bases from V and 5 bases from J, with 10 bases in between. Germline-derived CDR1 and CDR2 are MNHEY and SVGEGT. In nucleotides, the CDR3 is TGTGCCAGCAGTTACCGGGAGTTCAATAATTCACCCCTCCACTTT. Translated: CASSYREFNNSPLHF.

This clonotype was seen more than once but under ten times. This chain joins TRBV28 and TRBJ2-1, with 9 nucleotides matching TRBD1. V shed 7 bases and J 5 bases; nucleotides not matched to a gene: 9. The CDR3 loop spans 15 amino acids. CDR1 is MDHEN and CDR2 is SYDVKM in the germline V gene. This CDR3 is CASNSYGQGNNEQFF. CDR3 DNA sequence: TGTGCCAGCAATTCTTATGGACAGGGGAACAATGAGCAGTTCTTC.

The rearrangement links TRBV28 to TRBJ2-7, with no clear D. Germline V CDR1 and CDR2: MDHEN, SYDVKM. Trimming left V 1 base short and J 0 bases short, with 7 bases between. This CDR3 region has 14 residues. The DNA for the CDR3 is TGTGCCAGCAGTTTATATACCCGCTCCTACGAGCAGTACTTC. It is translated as CASSLYTRSYEQYF.

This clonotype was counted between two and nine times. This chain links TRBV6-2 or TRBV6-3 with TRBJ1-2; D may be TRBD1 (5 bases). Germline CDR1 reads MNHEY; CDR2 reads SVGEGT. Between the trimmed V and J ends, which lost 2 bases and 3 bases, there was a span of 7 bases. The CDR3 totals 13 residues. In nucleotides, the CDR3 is TGTGCCAGCAGTTACCTCAGGGACTATGGCTACACCTTC. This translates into CASSYLRDYGYTF.

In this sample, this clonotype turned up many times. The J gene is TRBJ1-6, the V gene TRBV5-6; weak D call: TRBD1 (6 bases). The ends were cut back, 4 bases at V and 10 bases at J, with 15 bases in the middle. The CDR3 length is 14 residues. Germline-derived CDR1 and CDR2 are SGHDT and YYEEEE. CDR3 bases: TGTGCCAGCAGCCGAACAGGGTTCGGCTCACCCCTCCACTTT. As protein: CASSRTGFGSPLHF.

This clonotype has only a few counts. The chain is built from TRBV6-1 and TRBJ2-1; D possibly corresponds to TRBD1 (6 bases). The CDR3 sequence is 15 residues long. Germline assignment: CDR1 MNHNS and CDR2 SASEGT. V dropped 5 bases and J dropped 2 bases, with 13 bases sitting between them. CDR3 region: CASSPPGTPYNEQFF. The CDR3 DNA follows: TGTGCCAGCAGTCCCCCCGGGACACCCTACAATGAGCAGTTCTTC.

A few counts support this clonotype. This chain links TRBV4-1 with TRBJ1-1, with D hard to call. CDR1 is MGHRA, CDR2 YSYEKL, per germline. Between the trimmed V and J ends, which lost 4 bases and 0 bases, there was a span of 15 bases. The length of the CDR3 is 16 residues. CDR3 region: CASSPLEGLMNTEAFF. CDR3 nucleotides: TGCGCCAGCAGCCCGTTGGAGGGATTAATGAACACTGAAGCTTTCTTT.

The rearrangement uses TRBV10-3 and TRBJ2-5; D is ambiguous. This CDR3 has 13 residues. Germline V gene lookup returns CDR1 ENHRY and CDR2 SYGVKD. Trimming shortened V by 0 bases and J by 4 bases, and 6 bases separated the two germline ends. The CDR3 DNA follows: TGTGCCATCAGTGAGTCAGGGTTAGAGACCCAGTACTTC. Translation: CAISESGLETQYF.

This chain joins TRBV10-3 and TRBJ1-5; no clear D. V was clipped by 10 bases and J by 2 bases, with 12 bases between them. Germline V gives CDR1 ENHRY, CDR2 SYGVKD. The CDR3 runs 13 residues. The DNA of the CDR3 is TGTGCCAGCCAAGACACCGGCAATCAGCCCCAGCATTTT. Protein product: CASQDTGNQPQHF.

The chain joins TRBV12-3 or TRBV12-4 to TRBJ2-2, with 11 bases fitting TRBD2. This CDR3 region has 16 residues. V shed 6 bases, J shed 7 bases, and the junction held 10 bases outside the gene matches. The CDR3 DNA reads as TGTGCCAGCAGCCCCTTTAGCGGGGGGGCTAGCGGGGAGCTGTTTTTT. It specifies CASSPFSGGASGELFF.